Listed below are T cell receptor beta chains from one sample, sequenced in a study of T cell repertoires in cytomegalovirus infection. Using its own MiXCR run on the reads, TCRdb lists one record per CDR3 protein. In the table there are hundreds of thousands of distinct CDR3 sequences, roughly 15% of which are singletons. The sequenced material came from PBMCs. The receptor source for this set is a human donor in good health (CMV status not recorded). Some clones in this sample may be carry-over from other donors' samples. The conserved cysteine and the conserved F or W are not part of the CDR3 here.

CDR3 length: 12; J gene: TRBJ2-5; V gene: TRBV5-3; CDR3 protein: ASSLGQTQETQY
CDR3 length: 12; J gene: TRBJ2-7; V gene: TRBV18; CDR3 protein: ASSPPMGAVEQY
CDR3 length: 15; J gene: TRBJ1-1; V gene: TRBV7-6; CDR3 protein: ASSFAARTDEHTEAF
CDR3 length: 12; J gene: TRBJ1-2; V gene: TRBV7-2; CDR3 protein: ASSSATGLHGYT
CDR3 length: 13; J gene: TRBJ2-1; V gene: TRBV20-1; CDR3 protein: CASSGGGGVNEQF
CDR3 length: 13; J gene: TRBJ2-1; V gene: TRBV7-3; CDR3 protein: ASSPTSGGANEQF
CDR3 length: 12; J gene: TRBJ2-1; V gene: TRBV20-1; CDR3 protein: SAERLIGGNEQF
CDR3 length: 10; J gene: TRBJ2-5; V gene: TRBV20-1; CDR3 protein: SASRPGETQY
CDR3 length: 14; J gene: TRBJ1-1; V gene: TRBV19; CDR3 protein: ASSTILTGANTEAF
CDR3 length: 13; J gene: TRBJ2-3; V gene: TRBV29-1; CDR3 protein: SVGTQYEATDTQY
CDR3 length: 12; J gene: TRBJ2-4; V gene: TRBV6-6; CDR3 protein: ASAAASPKNIQY
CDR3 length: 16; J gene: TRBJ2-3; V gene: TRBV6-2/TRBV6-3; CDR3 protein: ASSYSSGDIYGTDTQY
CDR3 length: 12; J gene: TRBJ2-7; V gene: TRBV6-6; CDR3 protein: ASNRGGQGYEQY
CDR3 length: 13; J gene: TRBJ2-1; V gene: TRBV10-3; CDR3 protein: AISNKLSGPNEQF
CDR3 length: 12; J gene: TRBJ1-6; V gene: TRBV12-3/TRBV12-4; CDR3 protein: ASSLGGSRSPLH
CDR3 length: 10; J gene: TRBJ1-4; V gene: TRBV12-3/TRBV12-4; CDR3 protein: ASSSSYEKLF
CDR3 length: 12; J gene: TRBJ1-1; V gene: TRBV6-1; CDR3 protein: ASQQWTVNTEAF
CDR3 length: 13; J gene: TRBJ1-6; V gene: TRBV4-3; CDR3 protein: ASSQDTGQTSPLH
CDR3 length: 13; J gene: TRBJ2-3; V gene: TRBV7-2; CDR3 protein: ASSQRGSSTDTQY
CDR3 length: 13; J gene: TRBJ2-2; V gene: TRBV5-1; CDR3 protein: ASSLPGGNTGELF
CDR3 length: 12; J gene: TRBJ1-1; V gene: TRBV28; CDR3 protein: ASSQIWGPTEAF
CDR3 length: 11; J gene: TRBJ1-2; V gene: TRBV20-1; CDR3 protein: SALTGSVMSYT
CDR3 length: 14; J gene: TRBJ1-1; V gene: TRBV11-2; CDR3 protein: ASSLRGTISNTEAF
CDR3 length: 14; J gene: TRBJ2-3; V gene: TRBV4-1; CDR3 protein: ASSQDSGAGTDTQY
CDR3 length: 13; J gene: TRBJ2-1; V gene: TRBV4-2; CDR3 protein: ASSHLRDQNNEQF
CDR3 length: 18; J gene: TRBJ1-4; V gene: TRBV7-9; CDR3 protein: ASSLSRRGRPDRGNEKLF
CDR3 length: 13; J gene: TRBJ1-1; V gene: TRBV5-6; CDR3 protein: ASSVRDSVWTEAF
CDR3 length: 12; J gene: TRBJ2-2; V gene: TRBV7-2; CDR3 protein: ASSFAGAVGELF
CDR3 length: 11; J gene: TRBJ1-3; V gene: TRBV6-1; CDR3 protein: ASSGMAGNTIY
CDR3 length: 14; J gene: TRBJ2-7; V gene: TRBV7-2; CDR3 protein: ASSSAGTGVYYEQY
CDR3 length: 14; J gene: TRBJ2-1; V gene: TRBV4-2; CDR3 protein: ASSQDRDTSYNEQF
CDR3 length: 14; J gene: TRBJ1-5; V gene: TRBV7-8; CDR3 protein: ASSPRVGQGGQPQH
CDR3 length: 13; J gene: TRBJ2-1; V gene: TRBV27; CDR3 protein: ASSSKIQGANEQF
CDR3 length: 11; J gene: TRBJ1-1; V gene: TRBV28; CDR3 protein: ASIHSPGTEAF
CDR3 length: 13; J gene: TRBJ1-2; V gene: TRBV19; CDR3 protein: ASSIDRRINYGYT
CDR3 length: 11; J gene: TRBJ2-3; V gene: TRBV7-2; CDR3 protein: ASSFATPVTQY
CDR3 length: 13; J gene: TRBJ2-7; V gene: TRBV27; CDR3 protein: ASSSLLAGDYEQY
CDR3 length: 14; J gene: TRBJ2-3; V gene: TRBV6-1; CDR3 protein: ASSFQTSPSTDTQY
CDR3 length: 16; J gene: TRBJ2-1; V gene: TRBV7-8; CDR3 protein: ASSFSSGGAGSYNEQF
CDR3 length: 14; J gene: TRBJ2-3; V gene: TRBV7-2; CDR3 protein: ASSRRRGFSTDTQY
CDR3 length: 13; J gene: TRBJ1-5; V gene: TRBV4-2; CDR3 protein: ASSQEAGGFQPQH
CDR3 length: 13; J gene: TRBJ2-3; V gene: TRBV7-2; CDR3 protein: ASSLYSSSTDTQY
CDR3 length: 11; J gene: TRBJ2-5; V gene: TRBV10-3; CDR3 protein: AIRGGGPETQY
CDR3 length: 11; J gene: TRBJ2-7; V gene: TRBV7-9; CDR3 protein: ASSLLAYYEQY
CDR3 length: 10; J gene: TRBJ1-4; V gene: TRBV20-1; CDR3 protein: SAGTGQVKLF
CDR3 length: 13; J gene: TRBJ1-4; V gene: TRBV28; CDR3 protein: ASPFPGRIGEKLF
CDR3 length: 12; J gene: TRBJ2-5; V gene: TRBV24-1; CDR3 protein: ATSDSGGAETQY
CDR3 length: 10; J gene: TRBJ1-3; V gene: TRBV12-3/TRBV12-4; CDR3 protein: ASRYSGNTIY
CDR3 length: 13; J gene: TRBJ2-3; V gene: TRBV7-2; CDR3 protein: ASSLVSSNTDTQY
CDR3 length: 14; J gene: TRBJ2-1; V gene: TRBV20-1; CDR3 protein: SATPGLAGGEREQF
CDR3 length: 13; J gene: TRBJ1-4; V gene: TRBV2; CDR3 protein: ASSSIGGFNEKLF
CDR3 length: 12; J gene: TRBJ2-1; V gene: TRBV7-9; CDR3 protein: ASSPDRGDNEQF
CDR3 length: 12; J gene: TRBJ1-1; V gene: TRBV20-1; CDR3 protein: GVLGAGRDTEAF
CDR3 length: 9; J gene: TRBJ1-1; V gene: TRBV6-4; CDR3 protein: ASARPTEAF
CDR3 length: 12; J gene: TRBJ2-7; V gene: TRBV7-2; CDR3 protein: ASKIQGAANEQY